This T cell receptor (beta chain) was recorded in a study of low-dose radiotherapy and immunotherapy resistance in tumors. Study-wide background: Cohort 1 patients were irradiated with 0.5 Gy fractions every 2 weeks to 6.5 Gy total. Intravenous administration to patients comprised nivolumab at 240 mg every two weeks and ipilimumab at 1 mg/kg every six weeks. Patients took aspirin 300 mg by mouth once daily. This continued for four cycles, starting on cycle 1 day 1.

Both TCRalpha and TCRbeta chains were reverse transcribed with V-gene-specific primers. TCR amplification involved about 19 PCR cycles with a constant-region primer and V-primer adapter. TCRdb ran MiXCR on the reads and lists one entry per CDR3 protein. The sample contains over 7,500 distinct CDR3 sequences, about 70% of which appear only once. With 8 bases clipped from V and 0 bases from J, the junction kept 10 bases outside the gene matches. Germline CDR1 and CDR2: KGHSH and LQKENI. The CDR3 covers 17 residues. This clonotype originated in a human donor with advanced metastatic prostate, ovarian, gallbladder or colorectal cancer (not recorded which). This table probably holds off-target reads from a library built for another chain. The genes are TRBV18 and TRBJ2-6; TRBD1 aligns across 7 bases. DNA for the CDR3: TGTGCCAGCGACGGACAGGTCCAAAACTCTGGGGCCAACGTCCTGACTTTC. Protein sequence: CASDGQVQNSGANVLTF. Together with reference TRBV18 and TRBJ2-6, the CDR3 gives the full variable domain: NAGVMQNPRHLVRRRGQEARLRCSPMKGHSHVYWYRQLPEEGLKFMVYLQKENIIDESGMPKERFSAEFPKEGPSILRIQQVVRGDSAAYFCASDGQVQNSGANVLTFGAGSRLTVL.